Sequencing of this T cell receptor beta chain was carried out in a study of shared clonotypes between healthy human individuals. Clones were sequenced by immunoSEQ multiplex PCR, and TCRdb holds only the in-frame ones, with some missing. The profile shows hundreds of thousands of clones, 75% to 80% of them singletons. A word on this clone: At one boundary the junction diverges from the germline segment, which might be a read error.

This receptor was obtained from a woman between 35 and 50 years old in good health. Some clones in this sample may be carry-over from other donors' samples. Sequencing used PBMCs.

For the CDR3, the DNA is TGTGCCTGCAGCTCCAATTACAATGAGCAGTTCTTC. It translates to CACSSNYNEQFF. The chain uses TRBV7-3 and TRBJ2-1; D is unresolved. The CDR3 consists of 12 residues. Germline CDR1 and CDR2: SGHTA and FQGTGA.